The sequence of this T cell receptor (beta chain) was determined in a study of blood T cell repertoires in COVID-19. Original processing methods: The assay estimated nucleated cells by amplifying reference gene primers. Method: immunoSEQ multiplex PCR; TCRdb's copy keeps in-frame clones and lacks some. That table is the source of V, J and clone size, and D and trimming were worked out from the DNA. The sample lists approximately 34,000 clones; roughly 80% were seen once. Germline-derived CDR1 and CDR2 are SGDLS and YYNGEE. The CDR3 is made up of 16 amino acids. Trimming left V 3 bases short and J 0 bases short, with 15 bases between.

Sequenced material: peripheral blood. The TCR was taken from a man aged 65 to 79 with COVID-19, enrolled during active disease. The gene calls are TRBV9 and TRBJ1-1, with a tentative D call TRBD1 (6 bases). CDR3: CASSEGTPMMNTEAFF. DNA of the CDR3: TGTGCCAGCAGCGAGGGGACACCTATGATGAACACTGAAGCTTTCTTT.